This T cell receptor beta chain emerged from a study of T cell repertoires in cytomegalovirus infection (dated by TCRdb to about 2019). With respect to the entire study: Donor HLA type was relevant to the analysis, because carriage of CMV infection together with the matching HLA type was indicated by public TCR beta signatures. Findings and caveats that apply to the study as a whole: Carriers of CMV infection plus the relevant HLA type were discriminated by the cumulative frequency of public TCR beta family members in the study cohort and in an independent approximately 350-donor cohort. In the ex vivo response, HLA-C-restricted CMV-specific TCR beta clonotypes were dominant, and in two of eight donors the single most frequent clonotype came from this HLA-C-restricted group.

Many counts were recorded for this clonotype. The target of this receptor is not known. No much larger clonotype is one base removed from it; base qualities were not supplied. The instrument was an Illumina HiSeq 1500. TCRdb handled the public reads itself, with Q25 trimming in fastp and clone calling in MiXCR, and kept productive beta chains. All rows with the same CDR3 protein become a single entry with the most common DNA and genes. The sample table lists 450,000 to 600,000 distinct CDR3 sequences, about 11% of them with a count of one. Together, the top ten hold about 10% of the sample. From its cysteine to its phenylalanine, the CDR3 spans 16 amino acids. Of all the DNA, just the CDR3 is kept, 48 bases in frame from base 1. From the germline V gene (reference sequence), CDR1 is SEHNR and CDR2 is FQNEAQ. Relative to germline, V is 5 bases shorter and J is 0 bases shorter, with 14 bases between their ends.

Recombination joined TRBV7-9 with TRBJ1-3, with the D gene uncertain. The sequencing sample was made of PBMCs. This TCR came from a human donor in good health (CMV status not recorded). Some clones in this sample may be carry-over from other donors' samples. The CDR3 here reads CASSPRASSSGNTIYF. The nucleotide sequence reads TGTGCCAGCAGCCCTCGGGCCAGTAGCTCTGGAAACACCATATATTTT.